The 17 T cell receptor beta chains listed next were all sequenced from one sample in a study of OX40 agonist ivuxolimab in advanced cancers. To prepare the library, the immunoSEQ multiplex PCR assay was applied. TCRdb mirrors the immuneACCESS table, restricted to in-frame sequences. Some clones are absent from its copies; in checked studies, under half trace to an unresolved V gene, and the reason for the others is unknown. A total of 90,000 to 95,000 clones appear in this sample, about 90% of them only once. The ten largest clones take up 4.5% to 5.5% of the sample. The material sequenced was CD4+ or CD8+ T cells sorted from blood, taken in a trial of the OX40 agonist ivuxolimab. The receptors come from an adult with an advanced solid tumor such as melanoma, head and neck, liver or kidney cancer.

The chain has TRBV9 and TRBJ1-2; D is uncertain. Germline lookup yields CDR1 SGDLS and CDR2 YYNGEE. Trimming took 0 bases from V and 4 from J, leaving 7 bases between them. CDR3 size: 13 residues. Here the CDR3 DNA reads TGTGCCAGCAGCGTAGAGGACGGCTATGGCTACACCTTC. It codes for CASSVEDGYGYTF.

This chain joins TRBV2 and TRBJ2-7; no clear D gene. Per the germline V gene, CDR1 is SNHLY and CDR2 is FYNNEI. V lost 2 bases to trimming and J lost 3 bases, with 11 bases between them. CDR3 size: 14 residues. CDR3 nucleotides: TGTGCCAGCAGTGAAACCGGGCCGTACTACGAGCAGTACTTC. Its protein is CASSETGPYYEQYF.

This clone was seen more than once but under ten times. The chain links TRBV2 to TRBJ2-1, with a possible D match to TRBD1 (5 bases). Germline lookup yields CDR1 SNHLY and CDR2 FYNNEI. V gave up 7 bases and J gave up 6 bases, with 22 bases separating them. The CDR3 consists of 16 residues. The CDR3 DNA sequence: TGTGCCAGCACCGAAGGGGCTGGAATGGGAATCAATGAGCAGTTCTTC. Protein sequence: CASTEGAGMGINEQFF.

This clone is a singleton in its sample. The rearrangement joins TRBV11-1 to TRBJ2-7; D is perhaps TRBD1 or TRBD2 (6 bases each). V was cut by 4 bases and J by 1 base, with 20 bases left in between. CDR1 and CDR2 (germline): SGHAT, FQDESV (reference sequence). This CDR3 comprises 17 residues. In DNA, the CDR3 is TGTGCCAGCAGCTCCAAAGGGGGGCAAGGCTGGTCCTACGAGCAGTACGTC. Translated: CASSSKGGQGWSYEQYV.

The CDR3 loop reads CASSLRESTEAFF. The CDR3 nucleotides are TGTGCCAGCAGTTTAAGGGAGAGTACTGAAGCTTTCTTT. The chain uses TRBV27 and TRBJ1-1; D gene uncertain. The germline V gene has CDR1 MNHEY and CDR2 SMNVEV (reference sequence). CDR3 length: 13 residues. With 2 bases removed from V and 5 bases from J, the gap between germline ends came to 9 bases.

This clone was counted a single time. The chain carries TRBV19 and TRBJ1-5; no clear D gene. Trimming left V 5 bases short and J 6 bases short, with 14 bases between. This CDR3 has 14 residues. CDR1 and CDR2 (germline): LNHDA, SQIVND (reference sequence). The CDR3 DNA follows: TGTGCCAGTAGTCCGGGAGGACGGTTTCAGCCCCAGCATTTT. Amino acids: CASSPGGRFQPQHF.

CDR3 in DNA: TGCGCCAGCAGCCAAGATTTCGGCAGTTGGGAGACCCAGTACTTC. Its translation is CASSQDFGSWETQYF. The chain combines TRBV4-3 with TRBJ2-5; D not certain. In germline, CDR1 is LGHNA, CDR2 YSLEER. CDR3 size: 15 residues. The V gene lost 0 bases and the J gene lost 5 bases, with 13 bases spanning the gap.

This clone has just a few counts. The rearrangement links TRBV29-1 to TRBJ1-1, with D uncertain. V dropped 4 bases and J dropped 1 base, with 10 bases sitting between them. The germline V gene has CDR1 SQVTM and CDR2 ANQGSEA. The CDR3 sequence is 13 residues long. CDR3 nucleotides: TGCAGCGTTGGACGGCCCCCGAACACTGAAGCTTTCTTT. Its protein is CSVGRPPNTEAFF.

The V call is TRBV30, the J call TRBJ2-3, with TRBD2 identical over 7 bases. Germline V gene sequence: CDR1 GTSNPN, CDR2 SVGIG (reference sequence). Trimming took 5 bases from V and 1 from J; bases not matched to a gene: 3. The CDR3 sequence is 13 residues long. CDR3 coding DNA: TGTGCCTGGGTTACTAGCGGCACAGATACGCAGTATTTT. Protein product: CAWVTSGTDTQYF.

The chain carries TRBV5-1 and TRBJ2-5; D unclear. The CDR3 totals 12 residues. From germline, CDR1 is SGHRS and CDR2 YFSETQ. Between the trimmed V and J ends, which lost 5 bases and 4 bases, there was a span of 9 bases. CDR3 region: CASRATGETQYF. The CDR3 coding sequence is TGCGCCAGCAGGGCGACGGGAGAGACCCAGTACTTC.

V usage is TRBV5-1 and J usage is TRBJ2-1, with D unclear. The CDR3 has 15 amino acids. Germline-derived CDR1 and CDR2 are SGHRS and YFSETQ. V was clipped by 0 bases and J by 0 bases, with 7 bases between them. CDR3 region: CASSLDPGSYNEQFF. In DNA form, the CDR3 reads TGCGCCAGCAGCTTGGACCCCGGCTCCTACAATGAGCAGTTCTTC.

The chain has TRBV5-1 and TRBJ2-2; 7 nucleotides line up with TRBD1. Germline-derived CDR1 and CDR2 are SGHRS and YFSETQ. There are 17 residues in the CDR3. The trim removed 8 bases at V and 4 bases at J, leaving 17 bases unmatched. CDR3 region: CASTSSPQGMGTGELFF. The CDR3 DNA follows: TGCGCCAGTACCAGCTCCCCACAGGGGATGGGCACCGGGGAGCTGTTTTTT.

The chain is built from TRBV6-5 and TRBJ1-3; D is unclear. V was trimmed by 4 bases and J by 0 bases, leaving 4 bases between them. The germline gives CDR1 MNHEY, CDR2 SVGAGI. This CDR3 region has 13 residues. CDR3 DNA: TGTGCCAGCAGTTTCCTCTCTGGAAACACCATATATTTT. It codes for CASSFLSGNTIYF.

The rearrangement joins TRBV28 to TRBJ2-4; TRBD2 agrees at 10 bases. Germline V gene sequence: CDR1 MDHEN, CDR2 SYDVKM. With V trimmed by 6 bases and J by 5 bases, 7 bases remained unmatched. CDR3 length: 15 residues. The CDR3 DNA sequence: TGTGCCAGCAGCCCCTGGACTAGCGGCGAAAACATTCAGTACTTC. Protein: CASSPWTSGENIQYF.

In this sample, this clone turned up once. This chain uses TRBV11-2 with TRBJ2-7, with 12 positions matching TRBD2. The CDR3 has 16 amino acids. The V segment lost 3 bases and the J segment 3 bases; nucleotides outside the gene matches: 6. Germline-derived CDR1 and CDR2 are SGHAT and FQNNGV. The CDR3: CASSFLAGGRIYEQYF. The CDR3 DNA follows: TGTGCCAGCAGCTTTCTAGCGGGAGGGCGTATCTACGAGCAGTACTTC.

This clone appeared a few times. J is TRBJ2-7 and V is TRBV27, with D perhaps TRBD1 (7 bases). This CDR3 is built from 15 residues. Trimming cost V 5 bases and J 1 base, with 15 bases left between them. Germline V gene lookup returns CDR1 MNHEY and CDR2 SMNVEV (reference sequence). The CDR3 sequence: CASSPTRGQSYEQYV. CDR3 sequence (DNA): TGTGCCAGCAGTCCCACGCGGGGACAGTCCTACGAGCAGTACGTC.

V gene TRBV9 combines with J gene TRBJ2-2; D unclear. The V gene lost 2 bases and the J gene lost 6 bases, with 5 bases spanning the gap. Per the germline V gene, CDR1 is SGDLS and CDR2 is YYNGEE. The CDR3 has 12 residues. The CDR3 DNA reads TGTGCCAGCAGCGTCCGCGCCGGGGAGCTGTTTTTT. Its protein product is CASSVRAGELFF. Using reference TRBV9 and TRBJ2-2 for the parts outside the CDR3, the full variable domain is DSGVTQTPKHLITATGQRVTLRCSPRSGDLSVYWYQQSLDQGLQFLIQYYNGEERAKGNILERFSAQQFPDLHSELNLSSLELGDSALYFCASSVRAGELFFGEGSRLTVL.